These 6 T cell receptor beta chains were all obtained from the same sample, sequenced in a study of T cell repertoires in cytomegalovirus infection. For these receptors, no antigen is known. TCRdb re-analysed the reads in MiXCR, keeping a single row per CDR3 protein. The sample yields about 920,000 distinct CDR3 sequences, roughly 31% seen once. The sequencing used cultured CD8+ T cells from PBMCs, collected from culture after CMV antigen stimulation. The receptors originated from a human donor in good health (CMV status not recorded). Some clones in this sample may be carry-over from other donors' samples.

A few counts support this clonotype. The genes are TRBV18 and TRBJ1-5; maybe TRBD1 (5 bases). Germline CDR1 KGHSH, CDR2 LQKENI. This CDR3 has 16 residues. Trimming shortened V by 2 bases and J by 1 base, and 12 bases separated the two germline ends. The CDR3 region has the DNA TGTGCCAGCTCACCAGGGACCGCCTTAAGCAATCAGCCCCAGCATTTT. Amino acid sequence: CASSPGTALSNQPQHF.

The chain is built from TRBV7-2 and TRBJ1-1, with no clear D. The germline CDR1 and CDR2 sequences are SGHTA and FQGNSA. Trimming took 2 bases from V and 8 from J, leaving 6 bases between them. CDR3 length equals 11 residues. The CDR3 DNA follows: TGTGCCAGCAGCTTATATGGGGAAGCTTTCTTT. Translation gives CASSLYGEAFF. Looking up the rest from reference TRBV7-2 and TRBJ1-1 gives the full variable domain: GAGVSQSPSNKVTEKGKDVELRCDPISGHTALYWYRQSLGQGLEFLIYFQGNSAPDKSGLPSDRFSAERTGGSVSTLTIQRTQQEDSAVYLCASSLYGEAFFGQGTRLTVV.

Remarks on this clonotype: This may be a read error: a much more frequent sequence differs by one nucleotide. Because it lacks the conserved phenylalanine or tryptophan at the end, this CDR3 is likely a read error. The chain recombines TRBV7-8 with TRBJ2-7; D could derive from TRBD1 or TRBD2 (5 bases each). The CDR3 runs 13 residues. Germline V CDR1 and CDR2: SGHVS, FQNEAQ. V shed 2 bases and J shed 6 bases, with 11 bases lying between them. DNA of the CDR3: TGTGCCAGCAGCTTAAGGGGACCCTCCGAGCAGTACATC. Protein sequence: CASSLRGPSEQYI.

This clonotype was seen more than once but under ten times. The chain recombines TRBV28 with TRBJ2-7; 8 bases match TRBD2. J lost 4 bases, V lost 2 bases, and 4 bases had no gene match. CDR3 length: 14 residues. Germline V CDR1 and CDR2: MDHEN, SYDVKM. CDR3 amino acids: CASSLEAGGYEQYV. The DNA for the CDR3 is TGTGCCAGCAGTTTAGAGGCGGGGGGTTACGAGCAGTACGTC.

This clonotype was seen a handful of times. The genes are TRBV20-1 and TRBJ2-3; the match to TRBD2 covers 9 bases. CDR1 is DFQATT, CDR2 SNEGSKA, per germline (reference sequence). This CDR3 region has 13 residues. CDR3 sequence: CSPLAGRTDTQYF. The CDR3 DNA reads TGCAGCCCTCTAGCGGGAAGAACAGATACGCAGTATTTT.

This clonotype has more than one count but fewer than ten. V gene TRBV6-5 combines with J gene TRBJ2-2; a possible D gene is TRBD1 (6 bases). The CDR3 is made up of 16 amino acids. The germline V gene has CDR1 MNHEY and CDR2 SVGAGI. V shed 2 bases and J shed 2 bases, with 12 bases lying between them. For the CDR3, the DNA is TGTGCCAGCAGTTACGGGCAGGGGTTAAACACCGGGGAGCTGTTTTTT. It specifies CASSYGQGLNTGELFF.